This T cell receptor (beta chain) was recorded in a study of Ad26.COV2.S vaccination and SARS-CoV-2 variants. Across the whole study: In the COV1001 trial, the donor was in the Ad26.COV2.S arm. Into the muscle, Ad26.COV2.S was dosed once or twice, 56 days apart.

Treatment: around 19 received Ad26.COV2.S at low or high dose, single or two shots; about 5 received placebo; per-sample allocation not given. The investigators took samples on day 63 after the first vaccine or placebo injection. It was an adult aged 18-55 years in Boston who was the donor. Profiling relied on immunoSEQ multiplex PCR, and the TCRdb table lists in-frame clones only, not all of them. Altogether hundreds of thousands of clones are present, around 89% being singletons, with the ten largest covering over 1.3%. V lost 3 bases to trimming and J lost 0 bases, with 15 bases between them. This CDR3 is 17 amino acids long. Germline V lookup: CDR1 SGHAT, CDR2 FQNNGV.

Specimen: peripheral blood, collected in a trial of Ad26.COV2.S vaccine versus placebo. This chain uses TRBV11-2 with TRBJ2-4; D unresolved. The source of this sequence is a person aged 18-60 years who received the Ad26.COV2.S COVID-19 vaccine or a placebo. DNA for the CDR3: TGTGCCAGCAGCTTCGATACGGGCCTGGGAGCCAAAAACATTCAGTACTTC. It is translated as CASSFDTGLGAKNIQYF.